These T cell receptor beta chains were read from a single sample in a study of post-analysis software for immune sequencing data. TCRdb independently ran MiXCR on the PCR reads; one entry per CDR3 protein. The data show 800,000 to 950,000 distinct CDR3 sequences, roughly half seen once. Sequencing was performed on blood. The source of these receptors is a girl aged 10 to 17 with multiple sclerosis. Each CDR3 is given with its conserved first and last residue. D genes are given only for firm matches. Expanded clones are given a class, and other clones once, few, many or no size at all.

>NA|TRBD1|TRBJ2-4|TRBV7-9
TGTGCCAGCAGCTTAGCCGGGACAGGGGCAAACATTCAGTACTTC
CASSLAGTGANIQYF
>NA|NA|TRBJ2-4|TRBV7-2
TGTGCCAGCAGCTTCGGACGTAGCCCCAAAAACATTCAGTACTTC
CASSFGRSPKNIQYF
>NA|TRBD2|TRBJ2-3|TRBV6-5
TGTGCCAGCAGTTACTCGAATAGTGGGAGGGGAACAGATACGCAGTATTTT
CASSYSNSGRGTDTQYF
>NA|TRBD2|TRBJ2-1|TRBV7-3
TGTGCCAGCAGCTCCCCGGGACTAGCGGACTACAATGAGCAGTTCTTC
CASSSPGLADYNEQFF
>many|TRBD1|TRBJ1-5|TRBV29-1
TGCAGCGTGATTGGACAGGGAGGACAGCCCCAGCATTTT
CSVIGQGGQPQHF
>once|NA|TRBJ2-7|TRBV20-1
TGCAGTGCTAGCCGCTCCGGGGCCAACGAGCAGTACTTC
CSASRSGANEQYF
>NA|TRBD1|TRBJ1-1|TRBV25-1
TGTGCCAGCAGTGAAAATGCGGACAGGGGTCTGGATTTCTTT
CASSENADRGLDFF
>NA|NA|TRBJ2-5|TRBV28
TGTGCCAGCACCGACAGCCTAGGGTTCCATCGGGAGACCCAGTACTTC
CASTDSLGFHRETQYF
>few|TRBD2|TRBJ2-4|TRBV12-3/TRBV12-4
TGTGCCAGCAGTTTGGTAACTAGCGGAGCCAAAAACATTCAGTACTTC
CASSLVTSGAKNIQYF
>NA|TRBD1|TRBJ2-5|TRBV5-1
TGCGCCAGCAGCATCCGGGACAGGGCCCAACAGACCCAGTACTTC
CASSIRDRAQQTQYF
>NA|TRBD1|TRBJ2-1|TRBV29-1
TGCAGCGTTGAAGGTGGGACAGGGGGCAAGTACAATGAGCAGTTCTTC
CSVEGGTGGKYNEQFF
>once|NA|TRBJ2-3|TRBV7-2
TGTGCCAGCAGCTTGTTAACGTCAGATACGCAGTATTTT
CASSLLTSDTQYF
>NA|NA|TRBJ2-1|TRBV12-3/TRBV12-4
TGTGCCAGCAGCTCCTTGAGGGGGGTGAGCTCCTACAATGAGCAGTTCTTC
CASSSLRGVSSYNEQFF
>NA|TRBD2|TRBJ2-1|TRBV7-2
TGTACCAGCAGCCCCCACGGGGGGGCTCTATACAATGAGCAGTTCTTC
CTSSPHGGALYNEQFF
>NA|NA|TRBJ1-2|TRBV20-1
TGCAGTGCTAGAGATCCGAACAGCGGCGGCTACACCTTC
CSARDPNSGGYTF
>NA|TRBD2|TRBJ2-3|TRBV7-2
TGTGCCAGCAGCTTAGCTAGCGGGGACACAGATACGCAGTATTTT
CASSLASGDTDTQYF
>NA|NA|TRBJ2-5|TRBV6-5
TGTGCCAGCAGTTACGGGTTAGGCGGGGAGACCCAGTACTTC
CASSYGLGGETQYF
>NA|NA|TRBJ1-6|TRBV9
TGTGCCAGCAGCGAAGAACTGCCTAAAAGGAATTCACCCCTCCACTTT
CASSEELPKRNSPLHF
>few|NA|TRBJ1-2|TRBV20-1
TGCAGTGCTAGAGTCAAGCGGGCTGAGCTCTATGGCTACACCTTC
CSARVKRAELYGYTF
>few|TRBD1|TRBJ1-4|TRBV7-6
TGTGCCAGCAGCTTAGAACAGGGGGCGCAAAAACTGTTTTTT
CASSLEQGAQKLFF
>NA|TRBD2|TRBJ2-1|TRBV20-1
TGCAGTTCGCAGGCGGGTAGCGGGAGTAATGAGCAGTTCTTC
CSSQAGSGSNEQFF
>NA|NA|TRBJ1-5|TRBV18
TGTGCCAGCTCACAATCGTCCAGCGGGGTCGTCAATCAGCCCCAGCATTTT
CASSQSSSGVVNQPQHF
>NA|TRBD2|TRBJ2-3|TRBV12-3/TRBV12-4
TGTGCCAGCAGAGCGAGGACTAGCGGGGGACCTACGCAGTATTTT
CASRARTSGGPTQYF
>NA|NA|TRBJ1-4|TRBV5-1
TGCGCCAGCAGCCCGCAAGGGAGGAGAGATGAAAAACTGTTTTTT
CASSPQGRRDEKLFF
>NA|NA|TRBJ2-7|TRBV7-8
TGTGCCAGCAGCTTAGCACGCAGGGTTGAGCAGTACTTC
CASSLARRVEQYF
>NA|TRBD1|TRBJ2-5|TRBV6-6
TGTGCCAGCAGTTACGGACAGGGGGGGTACCAAGAGACCCAGTACTTC
CASSYGQGGYQETQYF
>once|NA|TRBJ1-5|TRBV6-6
TGTGCCAGCAGTTACTCAAGGGACAATCAGCCCCAGCATTTT
CASSYSRDNQPQHF
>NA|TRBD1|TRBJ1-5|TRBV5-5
TGTGCCAGCAGCTTACTGGGACAGTGGGGTCAGCCCCAGCATTTT
CASSLLGQWGQPQHF
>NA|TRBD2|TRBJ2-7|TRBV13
TGTGCCAGCAGCTTCCTAGCGGGAGCCCCGATCGAGCAGTACTTC
CASSFLAGAPIEQYF
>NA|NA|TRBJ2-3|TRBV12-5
TGTGCTAGTGGTTTTGGGGAGCAATTCAAGATCACAGATACGCAGTATTTT
CASGFGEQFKITDTQYF
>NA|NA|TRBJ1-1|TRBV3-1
TGTGCCAGCAGCAAAGAGGGGGGAGGCACTGAAGCTTTCTTT
CASSKEGGGTEAFF
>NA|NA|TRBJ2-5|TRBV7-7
TGTGCCAGCAGCTTAGACAGGGAACAAGAGACCCAGTACTTC
CASSLDREQETQYF
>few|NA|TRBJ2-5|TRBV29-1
TGCAGCGTTGATGGGGGTGGCCAAGAGACCCAGTACTTC
CSVDGGGQETQYF
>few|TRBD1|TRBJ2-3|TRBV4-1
TGCGCCAGCAGCCAAGAATACAGGGGTAACACAGATACGCAGTATTTT
CASSQEYRGNTDTQYF
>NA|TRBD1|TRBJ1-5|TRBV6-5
TGTGCCAGCAGTTACCTACCCCCAGGGGGCTGGGGCAATCAGCCCCAGCATTTT
CASSYLPPGGWGNQPQHF
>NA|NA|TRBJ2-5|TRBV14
TGTGCCAGCAGCCAAGTAGCCGGGGGACGAGAGACCCAGTACTTC
CASSQVAGGRETQYF
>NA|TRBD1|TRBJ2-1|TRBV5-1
TGCGCCAGCAGACGGGACAGGGGTGCCAATGAGCAGTTCTTC
CASRRDRGANEQFF
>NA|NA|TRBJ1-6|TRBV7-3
TGTGCCAGCAGCTTAACCGGGGAGAGTAATTCACCCCTCCACTTT
CASSLTGESNSPLHF
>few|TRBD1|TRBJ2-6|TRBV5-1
TGCGCCAGCAGCTTAGTCGGACAGGCGCTCTCTGGGGCCAACGTCCTGACTTTC
CASSLVGQALSGANVLTF
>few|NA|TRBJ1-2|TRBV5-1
TGCGCCAGCAGCTTGGGAGGGATAGTGGACTATGGCTACACCTTC
CASSLGGIVDYGYTF
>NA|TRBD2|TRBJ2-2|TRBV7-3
TGTGCCAGCAGCTTAATCGCTGGGACTATATCCACCGGGGAGCTGTTTTTT
CASSLIAGTISTGELFF
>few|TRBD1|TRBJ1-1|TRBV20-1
TGCAGTGCTAGCTGGACAGGCATGAACACTGAAGCTTTCTTT
CSASWTGMNTEAFF
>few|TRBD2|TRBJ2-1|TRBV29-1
TGCAGCGTTGGCCTGAGGCTAGCGGGAATCAATGAGCAGTTCTTC
CSVGLRLAGINEQFF
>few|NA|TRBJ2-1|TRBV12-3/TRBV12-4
TGTGCCAGCAGACCCTCGGCATACAATGAGCAGTTCTTC
CASRPSAYNEQFF
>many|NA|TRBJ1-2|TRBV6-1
TGTGCCAGCAGTGAAGTACAGGGCTACTATGGCTACACCTTC
CASSEVQGYYGYTF
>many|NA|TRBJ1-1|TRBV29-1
TGCAGCGTTGAAGGGGGGAACACTGAAGCTTTCTTT
CSVEGGNTEAFF
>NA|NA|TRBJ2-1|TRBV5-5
TGTGCCAGCAGCTTCGGCCCTCGCAATGAGCAGTTCTTC
CASSFGPRNEQFF
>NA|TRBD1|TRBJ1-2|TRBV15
TGTGCCACCAGCGGAGGGCAGGGGGACTATGGCTACACCTTC
CATSGGQGDYGYTF
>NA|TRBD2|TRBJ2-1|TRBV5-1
TGCGCCAGCAGCTGGGGACTAGCGGGGCCCAATGAGCAGTTCTTC
CASSWGLAGPNEQFF
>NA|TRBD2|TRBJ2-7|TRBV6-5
TGTGCCAGCAGGGCTAGCGGGCTATACGAGCAGTACTTC
CASRASGLYEQYF
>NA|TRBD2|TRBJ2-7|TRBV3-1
TGTGCCAGCAGCCATATTAGCGGGAGGGCGCGCGACGAGCAGTACTTC
CASSHISGRARDEQYF
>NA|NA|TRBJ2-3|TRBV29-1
TGCAGCGCCCTCCGGCCAGTCACAGATACGCAGTATTTT
CSALRPVTDTQYF
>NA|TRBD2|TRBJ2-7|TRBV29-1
TGCAGCGTTGAAGGGTTCCTAGCGGGGAGCTCCTACGAGCAGTACTTC
CSVEGFLAGSSYEQYF
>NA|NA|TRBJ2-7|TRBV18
TGTGCCAGCTCACCACAGGGCGGGCCGTGGGGGTCCTACGAGCAGTACTTC
CASSPQGGPWGSYEQYF
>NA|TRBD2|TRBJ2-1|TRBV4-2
TGTGCCAGCACCCCCAGGATTAGCGGGAGGGTTTTCGATGAGCAGTTCTTC
CASTPRISGRVFDEQFF
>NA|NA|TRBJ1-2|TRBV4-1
TGCGCCAGCAGCCAAACAAGAGGAAGGAGGGGGGACTATGGCTGCACCTTC
CASSQTRGRRGDYGCTF